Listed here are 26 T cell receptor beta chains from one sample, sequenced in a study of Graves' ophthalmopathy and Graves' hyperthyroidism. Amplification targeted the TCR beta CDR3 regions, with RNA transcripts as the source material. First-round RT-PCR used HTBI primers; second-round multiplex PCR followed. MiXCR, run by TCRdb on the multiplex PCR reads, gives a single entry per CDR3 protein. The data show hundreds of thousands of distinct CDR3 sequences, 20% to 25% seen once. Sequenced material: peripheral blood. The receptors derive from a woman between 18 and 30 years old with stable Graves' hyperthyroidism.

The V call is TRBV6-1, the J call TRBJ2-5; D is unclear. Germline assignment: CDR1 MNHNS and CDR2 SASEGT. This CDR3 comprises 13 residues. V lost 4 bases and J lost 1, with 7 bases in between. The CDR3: CASSGAAQETQYF. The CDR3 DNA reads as TGTGCCAGCAGTGGGGCGGCCCAAGAGACCCAGTACTTC.

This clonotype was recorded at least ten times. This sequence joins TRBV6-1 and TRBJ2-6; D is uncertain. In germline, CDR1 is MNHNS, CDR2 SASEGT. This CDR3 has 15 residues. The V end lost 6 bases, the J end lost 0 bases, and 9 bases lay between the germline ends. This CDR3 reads CASSLQSSGANVLTF. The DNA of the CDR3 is TGTGCCAGCAGCCTACAGTCCTCTGGGGCCAACGTCCTGACTTTC.

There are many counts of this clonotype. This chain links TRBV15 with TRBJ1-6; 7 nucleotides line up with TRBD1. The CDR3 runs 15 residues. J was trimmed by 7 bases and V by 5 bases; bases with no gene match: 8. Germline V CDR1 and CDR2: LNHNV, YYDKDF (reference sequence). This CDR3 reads CATSATGDGNSPLHF. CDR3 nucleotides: TGTGCCACCAGCGCAACAGGGGATGGAAATTCACCCCTCCACTTT.

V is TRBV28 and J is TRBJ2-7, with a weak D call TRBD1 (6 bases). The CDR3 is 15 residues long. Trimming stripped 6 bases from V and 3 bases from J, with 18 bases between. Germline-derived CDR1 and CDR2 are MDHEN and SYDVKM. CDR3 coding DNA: TGTGCCAGCAGGGAACTGACAGGTACGAACTACGAGCAGTACTTC. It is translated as CASRELTGTNYEQYF.

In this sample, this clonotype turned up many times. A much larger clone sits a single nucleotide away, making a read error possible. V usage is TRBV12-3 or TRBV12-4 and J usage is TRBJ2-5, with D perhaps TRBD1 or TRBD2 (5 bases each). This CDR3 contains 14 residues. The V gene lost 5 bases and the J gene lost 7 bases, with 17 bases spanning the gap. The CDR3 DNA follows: TGTGCCAGCAGTCCTCCCGGGACCGACGGGACCCAGTACTTC. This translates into CASSPPGTDGTQYF.

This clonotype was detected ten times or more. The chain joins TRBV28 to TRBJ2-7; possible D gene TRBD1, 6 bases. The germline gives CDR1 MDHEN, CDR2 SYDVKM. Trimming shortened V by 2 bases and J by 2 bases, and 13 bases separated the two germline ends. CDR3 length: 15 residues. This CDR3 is CASSLPQGITYEQYF. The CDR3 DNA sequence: TGTGCCAGCAGTTTACCCCAGGGGATCACCTACGAGCAGTACTTC.

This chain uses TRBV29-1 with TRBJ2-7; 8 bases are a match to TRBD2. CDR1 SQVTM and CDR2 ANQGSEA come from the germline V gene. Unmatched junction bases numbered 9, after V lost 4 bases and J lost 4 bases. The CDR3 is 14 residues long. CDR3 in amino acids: CSVAFGRANYEQYF. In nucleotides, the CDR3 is TGCAGCGTTGCATTCGGGAGGGCCAATTACGAGCAGTACTTC.

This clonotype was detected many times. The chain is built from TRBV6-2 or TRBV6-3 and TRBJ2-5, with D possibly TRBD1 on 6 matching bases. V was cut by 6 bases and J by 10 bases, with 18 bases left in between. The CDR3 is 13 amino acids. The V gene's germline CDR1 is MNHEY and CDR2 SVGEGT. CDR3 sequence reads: CASRRRDKMFQYF. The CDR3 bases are TGTGCCAGCAGACGACGGGACAAGATGTTCCAGTACTTC.

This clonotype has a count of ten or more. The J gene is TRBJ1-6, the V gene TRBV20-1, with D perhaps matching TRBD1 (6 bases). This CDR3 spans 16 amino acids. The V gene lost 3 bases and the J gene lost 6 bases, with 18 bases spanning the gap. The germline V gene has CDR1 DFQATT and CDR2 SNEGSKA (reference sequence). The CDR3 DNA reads TGCAGTGCTAGGGGGGGACACCTGGTTGTTAATTCACCCCTCCACTTT. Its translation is CSARGGHLVVNSPLHF.

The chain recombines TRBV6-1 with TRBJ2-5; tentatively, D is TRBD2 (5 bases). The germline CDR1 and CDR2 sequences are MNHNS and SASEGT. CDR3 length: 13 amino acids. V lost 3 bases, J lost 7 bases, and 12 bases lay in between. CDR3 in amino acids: CASSDTRPRTQYF. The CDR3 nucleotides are TGTGCCAGCAGTGACACTAGGCCCAGGACCCAGTACTTC.

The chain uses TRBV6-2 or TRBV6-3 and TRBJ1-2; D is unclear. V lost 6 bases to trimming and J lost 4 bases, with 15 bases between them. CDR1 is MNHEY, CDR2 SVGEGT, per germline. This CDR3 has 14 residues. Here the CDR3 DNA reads TGTGCCAGCAGCCCCCGCGGCGGTGGCTATGGCTACACCTTC. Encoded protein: CASSPRGGGYGYTF.

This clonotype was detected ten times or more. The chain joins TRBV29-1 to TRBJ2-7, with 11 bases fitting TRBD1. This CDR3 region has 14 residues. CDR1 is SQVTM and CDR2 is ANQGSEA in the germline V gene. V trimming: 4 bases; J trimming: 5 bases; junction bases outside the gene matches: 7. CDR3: CSVVDGQGANEQYF. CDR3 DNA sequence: TGCAGCGTTGTCGATGGACAGGGGGCAAACGAGCAGTACTTC.

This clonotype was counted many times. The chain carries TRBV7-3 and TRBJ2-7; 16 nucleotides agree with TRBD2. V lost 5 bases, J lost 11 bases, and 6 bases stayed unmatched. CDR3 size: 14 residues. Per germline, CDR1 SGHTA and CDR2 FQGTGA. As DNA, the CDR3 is TGTGCCAGCAGCGAGGGACTAGCGGGAGGGCCAGAGTACTTC. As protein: CASSEGLAGGPEYF.

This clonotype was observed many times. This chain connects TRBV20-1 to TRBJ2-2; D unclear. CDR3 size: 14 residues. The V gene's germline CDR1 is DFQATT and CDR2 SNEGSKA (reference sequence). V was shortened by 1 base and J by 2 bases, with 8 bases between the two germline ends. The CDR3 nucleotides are TGCAGTGCTAGAGTAGACCCTAACACCGGGGAGCTGTTTTTT. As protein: CSARVDPNTGELFF.

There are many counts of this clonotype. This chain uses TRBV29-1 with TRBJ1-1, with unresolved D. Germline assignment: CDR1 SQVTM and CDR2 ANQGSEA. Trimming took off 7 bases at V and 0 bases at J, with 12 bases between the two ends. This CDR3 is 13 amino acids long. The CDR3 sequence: CSAGLRLNTEAFF. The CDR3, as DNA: TGCAGCGCCGGCCTACGGTTGAACACTGAAGCTTTCTTT.

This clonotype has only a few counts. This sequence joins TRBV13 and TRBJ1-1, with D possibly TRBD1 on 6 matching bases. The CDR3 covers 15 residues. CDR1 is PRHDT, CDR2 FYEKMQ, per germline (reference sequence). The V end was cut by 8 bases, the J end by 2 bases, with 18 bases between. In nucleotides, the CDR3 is TGTGCCAGCGAACCAGGGGTCAAGACTAACACTGAAGCTTTCTTT. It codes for CASEPGVKTNTEAFF. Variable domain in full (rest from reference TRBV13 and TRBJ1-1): AAGVIQSPRHLIKEKRETATLKCYPIPRHDTVYWYQQGPGQDPQFLISFYEKMQSDKGSIPDRFSAQQFSDYHSELNMSSLELGDSALYFCASEPGVKTNTEAFFGQGTRLTVV.

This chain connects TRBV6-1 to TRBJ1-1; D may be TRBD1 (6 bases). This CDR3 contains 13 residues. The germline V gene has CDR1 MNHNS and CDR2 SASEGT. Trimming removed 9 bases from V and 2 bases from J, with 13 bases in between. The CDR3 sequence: CASWRGANTEAFF. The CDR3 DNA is TGTGCCAGTTGGCGGGGGGCAAACACTGAAGCTTTCTTT.

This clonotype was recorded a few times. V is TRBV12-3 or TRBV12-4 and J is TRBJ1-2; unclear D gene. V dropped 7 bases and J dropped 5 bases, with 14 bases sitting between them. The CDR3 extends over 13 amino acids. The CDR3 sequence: CASKPQRSYGYTF. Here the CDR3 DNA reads TGTGCCAGCAAACCACAGAGATCTTATGGCTACACCTTC.

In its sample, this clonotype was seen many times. In DNA form, the CDR3 reads TGTGCCAGCAGCTTGAAGGGAGCCACCGGGGAGCTGTTTTTT. Protein sequence: CASSLKGATGELFF. This chain connects TRBV11-2 to TRBJ2-2; D is possibly TRBD2 (5 bases). This CDR3 spans 14 amino acids. With 3 bases removed from V and 4 bases from J, the gap between germline ends came to 9 bases. Germline CDR1 SGHAT, CDR2 FQNNGV. The full variable domain, in which reference TRBV11-2 and TRBJ2-2 provide the parts outside the CDR3, is EAGVAQSPRYKIIEKRQSVAFWCNPISGHATLYWYQQILGQGPKLLIQFQNNGVVDDSQLPKDRFSAERLKGVDSTLKIQPAKLEDSAVYLCASSLKGATGELFFGEGSRLTVL.

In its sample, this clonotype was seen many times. CDR3 bases: TGCAGTGCTTACGGACTACAAACCTACGAGCAGTACTTC. Protein product: CSAYGLQTYEQYF. The gene calls are TRBV20-1 and TRBJ2-7; a weak D match, TRBD2 (6 bases). CDR1 is DFQATT and CDR2 is SNEGSKA in the germline V gene (reference sequence). The CDR3 has 13 residues. With 5 bases removed from V and 2 bases from J, the gap between germline ends came to 13 bases.

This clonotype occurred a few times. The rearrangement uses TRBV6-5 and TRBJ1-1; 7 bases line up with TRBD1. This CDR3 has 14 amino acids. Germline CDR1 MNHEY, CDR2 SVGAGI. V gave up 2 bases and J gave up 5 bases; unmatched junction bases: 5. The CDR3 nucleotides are TGTGCCAGCAGTTACAGGGCCAGGGGGACTGAAGCTTTCTTT. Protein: CASSYRARGTEAFF.

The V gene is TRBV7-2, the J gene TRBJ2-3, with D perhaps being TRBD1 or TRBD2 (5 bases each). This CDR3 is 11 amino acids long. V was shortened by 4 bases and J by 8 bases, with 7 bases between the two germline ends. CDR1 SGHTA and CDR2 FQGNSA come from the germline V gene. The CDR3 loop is CASSYGGTQYF. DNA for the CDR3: TGTGCCAGCAGCTATGGGGGTACGCAGTATTTT. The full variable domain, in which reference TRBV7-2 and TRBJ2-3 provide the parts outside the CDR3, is GAGVSQSPSNKVTEKGKDVELRCDPISGHTALYWYRQSLGQGLEFLIYFQGNSAPDKSGLPSDRFSAERTGGSVSTLTIQRTQQEDSAVYLCASSYGGTQYFGPGTRLTVL.

The CDR3 is CAWSQTWNTEAFF. In DNA form, the CDR3 reads TGTGCCTGGAGCCAAACCTGGAACACTGAAGCTTTCTTT. The chain has TRBV30 and TRBJ1-1; D is uncertain. This CDR3 is built from 13 residues. V was shortened by 3 bases and J by 1 base, with 9 bases between the two germline ends. Germline values: CDR1 GTSNPN, CDR2 SVGIG (reference sequence).

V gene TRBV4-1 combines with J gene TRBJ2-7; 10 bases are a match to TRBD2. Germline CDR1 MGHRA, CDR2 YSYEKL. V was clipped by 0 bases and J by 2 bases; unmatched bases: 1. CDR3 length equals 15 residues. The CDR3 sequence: CASSQELAGPYEQYF. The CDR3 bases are TGCGCCAGCAGCCAAGAACTAGCGGGGCCCTACGAGCAGTACTTC.

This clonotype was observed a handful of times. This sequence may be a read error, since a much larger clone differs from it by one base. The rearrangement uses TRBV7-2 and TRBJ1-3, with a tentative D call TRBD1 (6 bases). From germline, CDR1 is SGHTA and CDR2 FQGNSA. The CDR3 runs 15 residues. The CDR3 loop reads CASSLQGISGNTICF. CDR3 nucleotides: TGTGCCAGCAGCCTTCAGGGGATCTCTGGAAACACCATATGTTTT.

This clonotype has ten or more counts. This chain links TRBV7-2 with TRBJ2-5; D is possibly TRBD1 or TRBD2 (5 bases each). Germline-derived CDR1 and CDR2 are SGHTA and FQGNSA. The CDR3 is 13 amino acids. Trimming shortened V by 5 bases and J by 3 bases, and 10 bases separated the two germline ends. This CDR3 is CASSRDAKETQYF. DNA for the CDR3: TGTGCCAGCAGCCGGGACGCTAAAGAGACCCAGTACTTC.